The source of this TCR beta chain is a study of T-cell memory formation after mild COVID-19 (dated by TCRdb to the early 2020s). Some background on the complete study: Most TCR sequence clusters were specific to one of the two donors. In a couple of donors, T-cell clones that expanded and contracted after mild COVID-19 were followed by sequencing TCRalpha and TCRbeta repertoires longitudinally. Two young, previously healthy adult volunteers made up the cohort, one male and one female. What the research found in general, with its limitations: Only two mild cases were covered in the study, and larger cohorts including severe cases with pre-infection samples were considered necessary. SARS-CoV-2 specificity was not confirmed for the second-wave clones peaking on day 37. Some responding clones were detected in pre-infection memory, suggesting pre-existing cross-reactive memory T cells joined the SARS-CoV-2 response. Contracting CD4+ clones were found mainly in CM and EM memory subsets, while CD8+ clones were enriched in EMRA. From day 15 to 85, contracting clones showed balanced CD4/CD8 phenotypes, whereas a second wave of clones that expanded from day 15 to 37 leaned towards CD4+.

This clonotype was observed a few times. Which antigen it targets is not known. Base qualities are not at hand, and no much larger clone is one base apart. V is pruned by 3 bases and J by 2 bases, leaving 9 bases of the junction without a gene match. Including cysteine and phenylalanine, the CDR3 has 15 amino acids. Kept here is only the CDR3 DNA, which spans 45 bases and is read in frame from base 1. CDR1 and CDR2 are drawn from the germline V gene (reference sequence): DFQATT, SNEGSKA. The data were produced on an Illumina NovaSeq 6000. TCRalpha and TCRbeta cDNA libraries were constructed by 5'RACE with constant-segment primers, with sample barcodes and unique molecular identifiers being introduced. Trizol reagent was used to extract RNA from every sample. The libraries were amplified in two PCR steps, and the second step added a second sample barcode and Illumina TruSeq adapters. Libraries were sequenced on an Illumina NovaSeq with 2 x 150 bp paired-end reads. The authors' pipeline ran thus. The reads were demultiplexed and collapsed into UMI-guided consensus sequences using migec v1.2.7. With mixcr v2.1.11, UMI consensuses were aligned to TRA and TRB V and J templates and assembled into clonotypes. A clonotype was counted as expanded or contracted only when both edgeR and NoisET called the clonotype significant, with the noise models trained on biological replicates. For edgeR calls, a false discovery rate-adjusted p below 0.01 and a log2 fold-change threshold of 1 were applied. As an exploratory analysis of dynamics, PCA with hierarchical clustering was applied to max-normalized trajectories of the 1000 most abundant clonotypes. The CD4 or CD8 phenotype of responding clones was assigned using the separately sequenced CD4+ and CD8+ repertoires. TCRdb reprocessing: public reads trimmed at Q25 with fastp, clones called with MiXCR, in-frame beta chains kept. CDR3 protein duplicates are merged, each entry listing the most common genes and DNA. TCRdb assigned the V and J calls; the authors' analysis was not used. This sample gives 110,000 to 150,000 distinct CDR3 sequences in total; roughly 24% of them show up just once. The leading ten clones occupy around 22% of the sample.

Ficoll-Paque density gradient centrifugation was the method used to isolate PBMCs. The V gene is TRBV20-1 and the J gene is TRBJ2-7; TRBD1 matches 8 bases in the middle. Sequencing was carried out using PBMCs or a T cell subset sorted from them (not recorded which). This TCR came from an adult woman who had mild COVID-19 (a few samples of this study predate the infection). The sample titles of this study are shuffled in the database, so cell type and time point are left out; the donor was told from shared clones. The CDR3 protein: CSASAVDRAAYEQYF. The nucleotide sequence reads TGCAGTGCTAGCGCAGTGGACAGGGCGGCCTACGAGCAGTACTTC.